This T cell receptor beta chain was retrieved from a study of blood T cell repertoires in COVID-19. The data were produced by immunoSEQ multiplex PCR, yet TCRdb's version contains in-frame clones alone and is incomplete. Here the sample spans a few hundred thousand clones, just under 85% being singletons. The CDR3 is 12 amino acids. V was clipped by 5 bases and J by 6 bases, with 12 bases between them. In germline, CDR1 is SGHKS, CDR2 YYEKEE (reference sequence). Across 24 US areas, participants ranged in age from 18 to 89 years. The source is a man between 40 and 49 years old who had recovered from COVID-19. The sequencing sample was made of PBMCs or T cells enriched from blood (not recorded which). V and J are TRBV5-5 and TRBJ2-7; D is possibly TRBD1 (7 bases). The chain's CDR3 is CASRNRGGEQYF. CDR3 DNA sequence: TGTGCCAGCAGGAACAGGGGAGGCGAGCAGTACTTC.